This entry lists 2 T cell receptor beta chains sequenced from one sample in a study of STAT5B mutations in CD4+ large granular lymphocyte leukemia. This table comes from immunoSEQ multiplex PCR, and its TCRdb copy is limited to in-frame clones, with some not included. This table has roughly 48,000 clones, 55% to 75% appearing once. Material for sequencing was CD4+ T cells from blood buffy coats. The receptors stem from a human donor in good health.

The chain uses TRBV6-5 and TRBJ1-5, with D perhaps TRBD1 (5 bases). In germline, CDR1 is MNHEY, CDR2 SVGAGI. Trimming cost V 2 bases and J 5 bases, with 13 bases left between them. The CDR3 runs to 15 residues. DNA for the CDR3: TGTGCCAGCAGTTACGCCGCCGGGGCGGATCAGCCCCAGCATTTT. It translates to CASSYAAGADQPQHF.

The rearrangement uses TRBV7-8 and TRBJ2-7; 7 nucleotides align to TRBD2. The CDR3 extends over 14 amino acids. Trimming cost V 5 bases and J 1 base; bases outside gene matches: 5. In germline, CDR1 is SGHVS, CDR2 FQNEAQ. CDR3 coding DNA: TGTGCCAGCAGCCCGCTAGCGGAGTCCTACGAGCAGTACTTC. Encoded protein: CASSPLAESYEQYF.